Each of the 10 T cell receptor beta chains below was sequenced from the same sample in a study of CD8 T cells in ankylosing spondylitis. Notes on the study in general: Within ankylosing spondylitis blood, a TCR beta motif made up of under 10 highly homologous variants appeared to be characteristic.

No antigens are known for them. TCRdb reprocessed the 5' RACE reads with MiXCR, giving one entry per CDR3 protein. The table records around 430,000 distinct CDR3 sequences, roughly 18% of them present only once. The sample comprised blood, either unsorted or a sorted T cell fraction (not recorded which). The receptors stem from a male donor with ankylosing spondylitis.

The chain is built from TRBV20-1 and TRBJ2-3; D is possibly TRBD1 or TRBD2 (7 bases each). CDR1 and CDR2 from the germline V gene are DFQATT and SNEGSKA (reference sequence). This CDR3 is 13 amino acids long. Trimming left V 8 bases short and J 6 bases short, with 18 bases between. The CDR3 coding sequence is TGCAGTTCCAGGGGGAGGGAGTGGGATACGCAGTATTTT. Protein product: CSSRGREWDTQYF.

This clonotype was picked up a small number of times. J is TRBJ2-5 and V is TRBV6-5, with a weak D call TRBD1 (6 bases). Trimming cost V 6 bases and J 7 bases, with 12 bases left between them. Germline lookup yields CDR1 MNHEY and CDR2 SVGAGI. The CDR3 length is 12 residues. The CDR3: CASSPTGRTQYF. DNA of the CDR3: TGTGCCAGCAGCCCCACAGGGAGGACCCAGTACTTC.

This clonotype has only a few counts. The chain joins TRBV5-1 to TRBJ2-2; TRBD1 aligns across 8 bases. Looked up from germline, CDR1 is SGHRS and CDR2 is YFSETQ. The CDR3 consists of 15 residues. With 5 bases clipped from V and 6 bases from J, the junction kept 9 bases outside the gene matches. CDR3 bases: TGCGCCAGCAGAGGAGCAGGGGGCATAGCCGGGGAGCTGTTTTTT. Translating gives CASRGAGGIAGELFF.

The V and J genes are TRBV29-1 and TRBJ1-4; D might be TRBD1 (6 bases). The CDR3 contains 13 residues. V dropped 3 bases and J dropped 6 bases, with 11 bases sitting between them. Per germline, CDR1 SQVTM and CDR2 ANQGSEA. CDR3 sequence: CSVDKGGDEKLFF. The CDR3 DNA follows: TGCAGCGTTGATAAGGGGGGGGATGAAAAACTGTTTTTT.

This chain uses TRBV11-1 with TRBJ2-3; D unclear. This CDR3 contains 18 residues. V was pared by 4 bases and J by 0 bases, with 20 bases between. Germline V lookup: CDR1 SGHAT, CDR2 FQDESV (reference sequence). For the CDR3, the DNA is TGTGCCAGCAGCTACCTATCCCCTCTAGGAATTAGCACAGATACGCAGTATTTT. Residues: CASSYLSPLGISTDTQYF.

A few counts support this clonotype. For the CDR3, the DNA is TGTGCCACCAGTGATCCCGGGCCCCGGGGCTCCTACAATGAGCAGTTCTTC. It encodes CATSDPGPRGSYNEQFF. This sequence joins TRBV24-1 and TRBJ2-1, with a possible D match to TRBD2 (5 bases). Deletions cut 3 bases from V and 0 bases from J, with 14 bases between. CDR3 length: 17 amino acids. Germline assignment: CDR1 KGHDR and CDR2 SFDVKD.

This CDR3 reads CASSQLRGRLEGYTF. CDR3 sequence (DNA): TGTGCCAGCAGCCAGTTGCGAGGACGTTTGGAGGGCTACACCTTC. The chain is built from TRBV3-1 and TRBJ1-2; no definite D call. Germline V gives CDR1 LGHDT, CDR2 YNNKEL (reference sequence). V gave up 3 bases and J gave up 8 bases, with 19 bases separating them. This CDR3 has 15 amino acids.

This clonotype was recorded a few times. This chain joins TRBV9 and TRBJ1-4; 7 nucleotides agree with TRBD1. The CDR3 has 15 residues. V trimming: 3 bases; J trimming: 7 bases; junction bases outside the gene matches: 9. Per the germline V gene, CDR1 is SGDLS and CDR2 is YYNGEE. CDR3 DNA: TGTGCCAGCAGCGGGACAGGTCGTTGGGGTGAAAAACTGTTTTTT. Its translation: CASSGTGRWGEKLFF.

This clonotype was seen only a few times. The CDR3: CSARGMRQASSYEQYF. The CDR3 DNA reads TGCAGTGCTAGGGGGATGAGGCAGGCCAGCTCCTACGAGCAGTACTTC. The rearrangement uses TRBV20-1 and TRBJ2-7; D call uncertain. Germline V gene sequence: CDR1 DFQATT, CDR2 SNEGSKA (reference sequence). The CDR3 has 16 amino acids. V lost 3 bases and J lost 0, with 18 bases in between.

J is TRBJ2-7 and V is TRBV3-1, with TRBD2 matching over 9 bases. The CDR3 length is 15 residues. V gave up 1 base and J gave up 3 bases; unmatched junction bases: 4. Germline loops: CDR1 LGHDT, CDR2 YNNKEL (reference sequence). The DNA of the CDR3 is TGTGCCAGCAGCCAAGGCGGGGGGGCATACTACGAGCAGTACTTC. Encoded protein: CASSQGGGAYYEQYF.